The clone carrying this TCR beta chain is deemed medium-sized (0.01 to 0.1%). What it binds is not known. Reverse transcription used around 500 ng RNA and constant-region primers for alpha and beta. Alpha and beta chain libraries were made separately by chain-specific third strand synthesis with multiplexing indices. A short first PCR added P5 and P7 adapter elements and a second index. TCRdb re-called the 5' RACE reads with MiXCR, one entry per CDR3 protein. Of several thousand distinct CDR3 sequences listed, around 9.9% are singletons. The data were taken from a study of HIV-infected patients and healthy controls. Background on the study: CD4 counts in 14 of 16 patients increased modestly yet significantly but stayed below normal.

The germline CDR1 and CDR2 sequences are SQVTM and ANQGSEA. This CDR3 comprises 10 residues. The V end was cut by 4 bases, the J end by 10 bases, with 10 bases between. No cell fractionation was done, so the repertoire covers all unsorted peripheral blood T cells. Study results and limitations: Significantly higher mean Gini indices appeared in HIV-infected repertoires, possibly reflecting oligoclonality. Healthy controls shared more CDR3 sequences between individuals than HIV-infected patients did.

This clonotype was sampled from an adult with HIV infection. The gene calls are TRBV29-1 and TRBJ1-1, with D perhaps matching TRBD1 (6 bases). Sample: blood, taken before antiretroviral therapy. The CDR3 sequence is CSVVRGGAFF. The CDR3 nucleotides are TGCAGCGTTGTAAGGGGGGGAGCTTTCTTT.